This entry lists 21 T cell receptor beta chains sequenced from one sample in a study of blood T cell repertoires in COVID-19. The table came from immunoSEQ multiplex PCR; TCRdb's copy has only in-frame clones and leaves some out. The table has some 310,000 clones, 80% to 90% seen once. The specimen was peripheral blood. These receptors were collected from a man over 45 with active or convalescent COVID-19.

The chain carries TRBV2 and TRBJ2-7; D is ambiguous. The CDR3 spans 14 residues. From germline, CDR1 is SNHLY and CDR2 FYNNEI. Trimming took 5 bases from V and 4 from J, leaving 15 bases between them. CDR3 coding DNA: TGTGCCAGCAGTCTCCTCACCGCGAGTTACGAGCAGTACTTC. This sequence encodes CASSLLTASYEQYF. Using reference TRBV2 and TRBJ2-7 for the parts outside the CDR3, the full variable domain is EPEVTQTPSHQVTQMGQEVILRCVPISNHLYFYWYRQILGQKVEFLVSFYNNEISEKSEIFDDQFSVERPDGSNFTLKIRSTKLEDSAMYFCASSLLTASYEQYFGPGTRLTVT.

V gene TRBV29-1 combines with J gene TRBJ1-2, with 9 nucleotides matching TRBD1. Germline lookup yields CDR1 SQVTM and CDR2 ANQGSEA. This CDR3 region has 13 residues. Losses at the gene ends were 8 bases for V and 3 bases for J; bases not matched to a gene: 7. CDR3 loop: CSIGTGRDYGYTF. The CDR3 nucleotides are TGCAGCATCGGGACAGGGAGAGACTATGGCTACACCTTC.

V usage is TRBV7-2 and J usage is TRBJ2-5, with 11 bases lining up with TRBD2. The CDR3 has 15 residues. Germline V gene data show CDR1 as SGHTA and CDR2 as FQGNSA. J gave up 1 base and V 3 bases, and 1 base lay outside the gene matches. CDR3 nucleotides: TGTGCCAGCAGCTTGGGACTAGCGGTCCAAGAGACCCAGTACTTC. This encodes CASSLGLAVQETQYF.

This chain uses TRBV9 with TRBJ2-2; D unclear. V was trimmed by 0 bases and J by 6 bases, leaving 6 bases between them. The CDR3 contains 13 residues. CDR1 SGDLS and CDR2 YYNGEE come from the germline V gene. CDR3 in amino acids: CASSVASAGELFF. CDR3 sequence (DNA): TGTGCCAGCAGCGTAGCGTCGGCCGGGGAGCTGTTTTTT.

This clone occurred a few times. The chain is built from TRBV5-1 and TRBJ2-5, with a possible D match to TRBD2 (5 bases). V shed 0 bases and J shed 1 base, with 10 bases lying between them. Per the germline V gene, CDR1 is SGHRS and CDR2 is YFSETQ. The CDR3 totals 15 residues. The CDR3 DNA reads TGCGCCAGCAGCTTGGGTCCGGGAACCCAAGAGACCCAGTACTTC. This codes for CASSLGPGTQETQYF.

The rearrangement links TRBV4-1 to TRBJ1-2; D unclear. V shed 4 bases and J shed 2 bases, with 17 bases lying between them. Germline V gene lookup returns CDR1 MGHRA and CDR2 YSYEKL. The length of the CDR3 is 16 residues. CDR3 region: CASSPTPIGANYGYTF. CDR3 nucleotide sequence: TGCGCCAGCAGCCCTACGCCGATCGGTGCCAACTATGGCTACACCTTC.

CDR3 amino acids: CASSQVTGTPLHF. The CDR3 DNA reads as TGTGCCAGCAGCCAAGTGACGGGGACACCCCTCCACTTT. J is TRBJ1-6 and V is TRBV3-1 (or the pseudogene TRBV3-2); D remains unclear. V lost 1 base to trimming and J lost 11 bases, with 9 bases between them. The CDR3 covers 13 residues. The germline V gene has CDR1 LGHDT and CDR2 YNNKEL (reference sequence).

The chain uses TRBV30 and TRBJ2-5, with D unresolved. Germline V CDR1 and CDR2: GTSNPN, SVGIG (reference sequence). V shed 4 bases and J shed 4 bases, with 13 bases lying between them. This CDR3 is built from 13 residues. The CDR3 loop reads CAWTNGGGETQYF. CDR3 coding DNA: TGTGCCTGGACCAACGGTGGTGGAGAGACCCAGTACTTC.

The chain is built from TRBV13 and TRBJ1-1; D might be TRBD1 (6 bases). From germline, CDR1 is PRHDT and CDR2 FYEKMQ (reference sequence). The CDR3 spans 13 residues. V lost 5 bases and J 7 bases, leaving 14 bases between the germline ends. CDR3 nucleotides: TGTGCCAGCAGCGCCCTGGGGGCAGATGAAGCTTTCTTT. Translated, it gives CASSALGADEAFF.

This CDR3 reads CASSPPSRGTEAFF. Written as DNA, the CDR3 is TGTGCCAGCTCACCACCGAGCAGGGGCACTGAAGCTTTCTTT. The chain uses TRBV18 and TRBJ1-1; TRBD1 might be the D (6 bases). The CDR3 extends over 14 amino acids. The V end lost 0 bases, the J end lost 4 bases, and 9 bases lay between the germline ends. Germline V lookup: CDR1 KGHSH, CDR2 LQKENI.

This CDR3 reads CASSIVGASGNQPQHF. CDR3 coding DNA: TGTGCCAGTAGTATAGTGGGGGCCTCGGGCAATCAGCCCCAGCATTTT. The chain joins TRBV19 to TRBJ1-5; TRBD1 is a possible D gene (6 bases). Germline V gene lookup returns CDR1 LNHDA and CDR2 SQIVND (reference sequence). The germline V and J ends were trimmed by 1 base and 2 bases, with 12 bases remaining between them. The CDR3 is made up of 16 amino acids.

The chain has TRBV5-4 and TRBJ1-4, with D unresolved. Germline V gives CDR1 SGHNT, CDR2 YYREEE (reference sequence). The V end was cut by 4 bases, the J end by 5 bases, with 12 bases between. This CDR3 is built from 14 residues. The CDR3 DNA sequence: TGTGCCAGCAGCCATGCCGGTCCAAATGAAAAACTGTTTTTT. This encodes CASSHAGPNEKLFF.

V is TRBV20-1 and J is TRBJ1-2; D gene uncertain. This CDR3 contains 12 residues. Germline CDR1 reads DFQATT; CDR2 reads SNEGSKA (reference sequence). Trimming stripped 3 bases from V and 3 bases from J, with 8 bases between. The DNA for the CDR3 is TGCAGTGCTAGTGGCGAGCACTATGGCTACACCTTC. Its translation: CSASGEHYGYTF.

This chain connects TRBV4-3 to TRBJ1-6; D is undetermined. Germline CDR1 LGHNA, CDR2 YSLEER. The CDR3 consists of 18 residues. V was trimmed by 4 bases and J by 5 bases, leaving 21 bases between them. This CDR3 reads CASSRNAGALGNNSPLHF. CDR3 DNA sequence: TGCGCCAGCAGCCGCAACGCGGGTGCGCTGGGAAATAATTCACCCCTCCACTTT.

The genes are TRBV5-4 and TRBJ2-3, with D perhaps TRBD2 (6 bases). This CDR3 contains 14 residues. CDR1 and CDR2 from the germline V gene are SGHNT and YYREEE (reference sequence). The ends were cut back, 1 base at V and 11 bases at J, with 17 bases in the middle. The CDR3 loop is CASSLSGRPGGQYF. The CDR3 DNA sequence: TGTGCCAGCAGCTTGAGCGGGCGCCCCGGGGGGCAGTATTTT.

V gene TRBV7-9 combines with J gene TRBJ1-6; TRBD1 matches 11 bases. The V gene's germline CDR1 is SEHNR and CDR2 FQNEAQ (reference sequence). This CDR3 has 14 residues. Trimming cost V 4 bases and J 14 bases; bases outside gene matches: 7. CDR3 in DNA: TGTGCCAGCAGCTGGACAGGGGGCAGTGAAGCCCTCCACTTT. Amino acids: CASSWTGGSEALHF.

This clone was observed a single time. V and J are TRBV15 and TRBJ2-3; 9 bases align to TRBD2. The germline V gene has CDR1 LNHNV and CDR2 YYDKDF (reference sequence). The CDR3 runs to 15 residues. Trimming cost V 5 bases and J 5 bases; bases outside gene matches: 8. CDR3 in amino acids: CATSRLAGAVDTQYF. In nucleotides, the CDR3 is TGTGCCACCAGCCGTTTAGCGGGAGCTGTAGATACGCAGTATTTT.

V and J are TRBV27 and TRBJ1-1; D unclear. V was shortened by 1 base and J by 2 bases, with 11 bases between the two germline ends. The CDR3 has 15 amino acids. CDR1 is MNHEY and CDR2 is SMNVEV in the germline V gene (reference sequence). The CDR3 protein is CASSLYSSPNTEAFF. In nucleotides, the CDR3 is TGTGCCAGCAGTTTATATTCCTCCCCTAACACTGAAGCTTTCTTT.

The chain recombines TRBV12-2 with TRBJ1-2; whether TRBD1, the table's D call, matches the DNA was not checked. TRBV12-2 corresponds to a pseudogene. CDR3 length equals 17 residues. The CDR3 sequence: CASRPWTGGLVNYGYTF. The CDR3 DNA reads TGTGCAAGTCGCCCCTGGACAGGGGGCCTGGTAAACTATGGCTACACCTTC.

The chain recombines TRBV4-1 with TRBJ1-5; 9 bases fit TRBD1. Germline CDR1 and CDR2: MGHRA and YSYEKL. The CDR3 is 14 residues long. Trimming took 4 bases from V and 7 from J; bases not matched to a gene: 5. The CDR3 loop is CASSRTGEGQPQHF. DNA for the CDR3: TGCGCCAGCAGCCGGACAGGGGAGGGACAGCCCCAGCATTTT.

V is TRBV5-1 and J is TRBJ2-1; 7 bases map to TRBD2. The CDR3 contains 15 residues. The V gene's germline CDR1 is SGHRS and CDR2 YFSETQ. V trimming: 0 bases; J trimming: 4 bases; junction bases outside the gene matches: 4. The CDR3 reads CASSLASGIYNEQFF. The CDR3 DNA is TGCGCCAGCAGCTTGGCTAGCGGCATTTACAATGAGCAGTTCTTC.